Described below is a single T cell receptor beta chain sequence and its context. In the authors' workflow: Estimation of nucleated cell counts relied on the amplification of reference gene primers. TCRdb keeps only in-frame clones here, not all; method: immunoSEQ multiplex PCR. That table supplies the V and J calls and clone size; D and trimming were determined from the DNA. The table shows about 200,000 clones, with 88% occurring only once. This entry is derived from a study of blood T cell repertoires in COVID-19. On the study more broadly: Sites across the United States, Italy and Spain contributed samples from acute and convalescent COVID-19. PBMCs, B-cell-depleted T cells, or T cells were the source of the cDNA or gDNA that made up the material.

The sequencing sample was made of peripheral blood. The source is a man between 18 and 29 years old with active or convalescent COVID-19.

CDR3: CASRSGGAIETDTQYF. DNA for the CDR3: TGCGCCAGCAGATCAGGGGGCGCGATTGAAACAGATACGCAGTATTTT. The chain joins TRBV5-1 to TRBJ2-3, with 8 positions matching TRBD1. The CDR3 extends over 16 amino acids. The V segment lost 5 bases and the J segment 3 bases; nucleotides outside the gene matches: 11. The germline V gene encodes CDR1 SGHRS and CDR2 YFSETQ.